This T cell receptor (beta chain) was recovered during a study of blood T cell repertoires in COVID-19 (dated by TCRdb to 2020 to 2022). Regarding the study in general: Collaborator samples came from the United States, Italy and Spain and covered acute and convalescent phases of COVID-19. The prospective study material was composed of cDNA or gDNA derived from T cells, B-cell-depleted T cells, or PBMCs. The dataset comprised deeply sampled blood TCRbeta repertoires from subjects exposed to, actively infected with, or recovered from COVID-19. The repertoires were made available in a free public database intended to serve as a resource for research on the immune response to SARS-CoV-2. Samples were obtained from the ongoing ImmuneRACE study (first 160 participants) and from some 1,200 subjects provided by 6 global collaborators. Nearly every sample came with metadata listing a de-identified subject ID, COVID-19 status, age in years and sex. Where available, HLA class I and class II types were obtained from metadata supplied by the sample provider rather than from assay-based typing. Summary of the overall study and its limitations: Clinical and demographic metadata were provided uncurated, with the amount varying by source and participant.

TCRbeta CDR3 regions were amplified from genomic DNA using the immunoSEQ Assay, a bias-controlled multiplex PCR. On the study's bioinformatics: The number of nucleated cells in each sample was estimated from the amplification of reference gene primers within the assay. To quantify the absolute abundance of each unique TCRbeta CDR3 rearrangement, sequence reads were collapsed and filtered. Productive Simpson clonality was computed per sample as the square root of Simpson's diversity index over productive rearrangements. Held by TCRdb, this immuneACCESS table contains in-frame sequences only and omits some clones. Under half of the omission traces to an unresolved V gene where checked; the cause of the rest is unknown. Clone size and the V and J calls come from that table; the DNA yielded D and trimming. The sample has roughly 280,000 clones on record, around 90% of them singletons. Under 3.5% of the sample is taken by the ten largest.

Participants in the prospective study were enrolled through a virtual design, were aged about 18 to 90 years, and lived in roughly 24 United States geographic areas. Cohort assignment in the prospective study relied on participant-reported clinical history from a screening survey and a study questionnaire. Recovered participants in ImmuneRACE Cohort 3 were defined as having two consecutive negative NP/OP PCR tests, clearance from a healthcare professional, or resolution of symptoms. In the prospective study, whole blood, serum and a nasopharyngeal or oropharyngeal swab were collected from each participant by mobile phlebotomists. Participants in the prospective study had the option to provide additional blood draws and questionnaires over a 2-month period. Blood samples from the prospective study were shipped frozen or at room temperature prior to DNA extraction. The CDR3 contains 14 residues, cysteine and phenylalanine counted. The only DNA kept is the CDR3, 42 bases in frame from the first base. The V end loses 2 bases and the J end loses 6 bases, and a stretch of 11 bases separates them. CDR1 and CDR2 were assigned from the germline V gene (reference sequence) as LNHDA and SQIVND.

Comments on this clone: Which antigen it targets is not known. Qualities for individual bases were not recorded, and no much larger clone is one base off.

The sequence links TRBV19 to TRBJ1-5, and possibly TRBD1, on 5 matching bases. The sequence was collected from a woman aged 45-59 years who had recovered from COVID-19. Sequencing used PBMCs or T cells enriched from blood (not recorded which). In nucleotides, the sequence is TGTGCCAGTAGTATAAGCAGGGATGCTCAGCCCCAGCATTTT. Its translation is CASSISRDAQPQHF.